The 23 T cell receptor beta chains below were found in one sample sequenced in a study of metastatic and nonmetastatic thyroid tumors. Treatment of any kind had been given to no patient before thyroid surgery. TCRdb reprocessed the PCR reads using MiXCR. The sample yields approximately 82,000 clones, approximately 12% seen once. Sequenced input: tumor tissue. The receptors were sampled from a female donor with papillary thyroid cancer or a benign thyroid nodule (not recorded which). Some clones in this sample may be carry-over from other donors' samples.

This clone was observed many times. The V gene is TRBV18, the J gene TRBJ2-7; D perhaps matches TRBD2 (7 bases). Looked up from germline, CDR1 is KGHSH and CDR2 is LQKENI. The CDR3 totals 14 residues. Trimming removed 1 base at V and 2 bases at J, with 9 bases between. The CDR3 region is CASSPQGGAYEQYF. The CDR3 DNA sequence: TGTGCCAGCTCACCACAGGGGGGGGCCTACGAGCAGTACTTC.

This clone was observed many times. The chain couples TRBV12-3 or TRBV12-4 to TRBJ2-3, with D possibly being TRBD1 (6 bases). V was trimmed by 5 bases and J by 2 bases, leaving 14 bases between them. CDR3 size: 15 residues. The CDR3 spells CASSRRDKNTDTQYF. The CDR3 region has the DNA TGTGCCAGCAGTCGCCGGGACAAGAACACAGATACGCAGTATTTT.

This clone was seen ten or more times. The genes are TRBV7-3 and TRBJ2-7; 8 nucleotides line up with TRBD1. From germline, CDR1 is SGHTA and CDR2 FQGTGA. The CDR3 runs to 14 residues. Losses at the gene ends were 1 base for V and 5 bases for J; bases not matched to a gene: 4. The CDR3: CASSLIPGGHEQYF. The DNA of the CDR3 is TGTGCCAGCAGCTTAATTCCAGGGGGCCACGAGCAGTACTTC.

This clone was picked up many times. The V call is TRBV5-1, the J call TRBJ2-1; TRBD2 might be the D (6 bases). The CDR3 contains 14 residues. Germline lookup yields CDR1 SGHRS and CDR2 YFSETQ. The ends were cut back, 0 bases at V and 8 bases at J, with 12 bases in the middle. In DNA, the CDR3 is TGCGCCAGCAGCTTGGCTCCGGGAGCCCATGAGCAGTTCTTC. Its protein product is CASSLAPGAHEQFF.

The sample holds many counts of this clone. The sample holds other DNA sequences that translate to the same CDR3. The chain has TRBV5-6 and TRBJ2-7; D assignment may be TRBD1 or TRBD2 (6 bases each). V lost 4 bases and J 6 bases, leaving 20 bases between the germline ends. The germline V gene has CDR1 SGHDT and CDR2 YYEEEE. The length of the CDR3 is 15 residues. Here the CDR3 DNA reads TGTGCCAGCAGCCCCGACGGGGGCGCAGTAGGCGAGCAGTACTTC. Translation gives CASSPDGGAVGEQYF.

For this clone: At one end the junction does not follow the germline gene, possibly because of a read error. The chain joins TRBV12-3 or TRBV12-4 to TRBJ2-7; D is unclear. The CDR3 is 12 residues long. CDR3 DNA sequence: TGTGTCAGCAGTTTTTCTCCCTACGAGCAGTACTTC. This encodes CVSSFSPYEQYF.

This clone was observed at least ten times. This sequence joins TRBV20-1 and TRBJ1-5; 10 nucleotides align to TRBD1. Germline CDR1 is DFQATT and CDR2 is SNEGSKA (reference sequence). The CDR3 totals 17 residues. The V gene end was trimmed by 2 bases and the J gene end by 3 bases; junction bases not matched to a gene: 10. The CDR3 DNA follows: TGCAGTGCTAGACATAGGGACAGGGGAGGCCTCAATCAGCCCCAGCATTTT. Amino acid sequence: CSARHRDRGGLNQPQHF.

This clone was seen ten or more times. A much larger clone lies one base from this, so it may be a read error. The chain uses TRBV6-5 and TRBJ2-7; the match to TRBD1 covers 8 bases. The V and J ends lost 2 bases and 3 bases, in that order; junction bases with no gene match: 6. The germline CDR1 and CDR2 sequences are MNHEY and SVGAGI. The CDR3 is 15 residues long. The CDR3 sequence: CASSYSPGTGYEQYF. The CDR3 coding sequence is TGTGCCAGCAGTTACAGCCCCGGGACAGGCTACGAGCAGTACTTC.

The chain combines TRBV5-1 with TRBJ1-6; TRBD1 is a possible D gene (5 bases). Trimming shortened V by 8 bases and J by 7 bases, and 16 bases separated the two germline ends. The CDR3 length is 14 residues. Germline loops: CDR1 SGHRS, CDR2 YFSETQ. This CDR3 reads CARGLSEGNSPLHF. In DNA form, the CDR3 reads TGCGCCAGAGGCTTATCAGAGGGGAATTCACCCCTCCACTTT. Based on the CDR3 plus reference TRBV5-1 and TRBJ1-6, the full variable domain is KAGVTQTPRYLIKTRGQQVTLSCSPISGHRSVSWYQQTPGQGLQFLFEYFSETQRNKGNFPGRFSGRQFSNSRSEMNVSTLELGDSALYLCARGLSEGNSPLHFGNGTRLTVT.

This clone has more than one count but fewer than ten. Given a much more abundant clone one base away, this may be a read error. The chain carries TRBV6-1 and TRBJ1-3; D remains ambiguous. This CDR3 has 15 residues. CDR1 and CDR2 from the germline V gene are MNHNS and SASEGT. The DNA for the CDR3 is TGTGCCAGCAGTTCCTACGGAAGCTCTAGAAACACCATATATTTT. The encoded protein is CASSSYGSSRNTIYF.

There are a few counts of this clone. A read error may produce the germline difference seen at one junction end. J is TRBJ2-5 and V is TRBV12-3 or TRBV12-4, with D possibly being TRBD1 or TRBD2 (5 bases each). The CDR3 spans 17 residues. CDR3 in DNA: TGTGCCAGCGGTTTTGGGTCGGCTAGCAGGGAACTGGAGAGCCAGTACTTC. Protein product: CASGFGSASRELESQYF.

This clone was seen ten or more times. The V call is TRBV7-8, the J call TRBJ1-2, with D hard to call. CDR3 length equals 15 residues. V was pared by 3 bases and J by 3 bases, with 14 bases between. Germline values: CDR1 SGHVS, CDR2 FQNEAQ. The CDR3 loop is CASSLPGFGDYGYTF. DNA for the CDR3: TGTGCCAGCAGCTTGCCCGGTTTCGGGGACTATGGCTACACCTTC. Together with reference TRBV7-8 and TRBJ1-2, the CDR3 gives the full variable domain: GAGVSQSPRYKVAKRGQDVALRCDPISGHVSLFWYQQALGQGPEFLTYFQNEAQLDKSGLPSDRFFAERPEGSVSTLKIQRTQQEDSAVYLCASSLPGFGDYGYTFGSGTRLTVV.

This clone was recorded many times. Other DNA sequences in this sample translate to the same CDR3. This CDR3 reads CASSIALSGTQYF. DNA of the CDR3: TGTGCCAGTAGTATAGCTCTTTCCGGGACCCAGTACTTC. The chain links TRBV19 to TRBJ2-5; D unresolved. Germline values: CDR1 LNHDA, CDR2 SQIVND (reference sequence). V was trimmed by 1 base and J by 7 bases, leaving 10 bases between them. The CDR3 extends over 13 amino acids. The full variable domain, completed using reference TRBV19 and TRBJ2-5, is DGGITQSPKYLFRKEGQNVTLSCEQNLNHDAMYWYRQDPGQGLRLIYYSQIVNDFQKGDIAEGYSVSREKKESFPLTVTSAQKNPTAFYLCASSIALSGTQYFGPGTRLLVL.

The chain employs TRBV7-8 and TRBJ2-7; no clear D gene. Trimming left V 1 base short and J 2 bases short, with 12 bases between. Germline V gene lookup returns CDR1 SGHVS and CDR2 FQNEAQ. CDR3 size: 15 residues. CDR3: CASSLEVSRAYEQYF. The CDR3 DNA sequence: TGTGCCAGCAGCTTAGAGGTTAGTCGGGCCTACGAGCAGTACTTC.

This clone has at least ten counts. The genes are TRBV2 and TRBJ1-5; 7 nucleotides agree with TRBD1. The V segment lost 2 bases and the J segment 4 bases; nucleotides outside the gene matches: 5. Germline V gives CDR1 SNHLY, CDR2 FYNNEI. This CDR3 is 15 amino acids long. The CDR3 nucleotides read TGTGCCAGCAGTGAAAGGGGGCGGCTGAATCAGCCCCAGCATTTT. Translated: CASSERGRLNQPQHF.

This clone appeared many times. The chain combines TRBV10-3 with TRBJ1-1; D is undetermined. The germline V gene encodes CDR1 ENHRY and CDR2 SYGVKD. This CDR3 spans 16 amino acids. Deletions cut 5 bases from V and 1 base from J, with 17 bases between. CDR3 DNA: TGTGCCATCAGTCCTGGCGGTGGGTCGGCGAACACTGAAGCTTTCTTT. Amino acids: CAISPGGGSANTEAFF.

In this sample, this clone turned up many times. The rearrangement links TRBV20-1 to TRBJ2-3; D is unresolved. Deletions cut 5 bases from V and 8 bases from J, with 11 bases between. Germline V lookup: CDR1 DFQATT, CDR2 SNEGSKA (reference sequence). CDR3 length equals 11 residues. As DNA, the CDR3 is TGCAGTGCTCCTACCCCTGGTACGCAGTATTTT. It translates to CSAPTPGTQYF.

This clone was counted ten times or more. The chain is built from TRBV28 and TRBJ2-1; 11 bases line up with TRBD2. Germline V gene sequence: CDR1 MDHEN, CDR2 SYDVKM. CDR3 length: 17 amino acids. Unmatched junction bases numbered 10, after V lost 5 bases and J lost 4 bases. CDR3 sequence: CASSPSAGLAAYNEQFF. CDR3 coding DNA: TGTGCCAGCAGTCCCTCTGCGGGACTAGCGGCATACAATGAGCAGTTCTTC.

This clone came up many times. The chain links TRBV29-1 to TRBJ2-5; D not resolved. The CDR3 length is 15 residues. Germline-derived CDR1 and CDR2 are SQVTM and ANQGSEA. Trimming shortened V by 7 bases and J by 2 bases, and 20 bases separated the two germline ends. The CDR3 region has the DNA TGCAGCGCGCCCGGGCCGGGCACAGTACAAGAGACCCAGTACTTC. The encoded protein is CSAPGPGTVQETQYF.

This clone was observed at least ten times. The rearrangement joins TRBV12-3 or TRBV12-4 to TRBJ2-3, with D maybe TRBD2 (5 bases). V lost 5 bases to trimming and J lost 1 base, with 7 bases between them. The CDR3 contains 13 residues. CDR3 amino acids: CASSRGRTDTQYF. The DNA of the CDR3 is TGTGCCAGCAGTCGCGGGCGCACAGATACGCAGTATTTT.

Regarding this clone: One end of the junction does not line up with germline, which may come from a read error. The genes are TRBV27 and TRBJ2-7, with TRBD2 matching over 8 bases. The germline gives CDR1 MNHEY, CDR2 SMNVEV (reference sequence). CDR3 length: 17 residues. The CDR3 sequence: CASSPVTSEHSTYDQYF. CDR3 nucleotide sequence: TGTGCCAGCAGCCCTGTGACTAGCGAGCACTCGACCTACGATCAGTACTTC.

This clone was seen ten or more times. The chain carries TRBV6-6 and TRBJ1-2; TRBD1 matches at 9 bases. Looked up from germline, CDR1 is MNHNY and CDR2 is SVGAGI (reference sequence). J was trimmed by 4 bases and V by 2 bases; bases with no gene match: 5. The CDR3 totals 15 residues. The CDR3 coding sequence is TGTGCCAGCAGTTACACAGGGGGCCAGTCCTATGGCTACACCTTC. This sequence encodes CASSYTGGQSYGYTF.

This clone was picked up many times. V gene TRBV24-1 combines with J gene TRBJ2-1; 11 bases line up with TRBD2. After removal of 3 bases from V and 8 bases from J, the junction contained 5 bases not matched to a gene. The V gene's germline CDR1 is KGHDR and CDR2 SFDVKD. This CDR3 contains 15 residues. The CDR3 protein is CATSDLAGGIDEQFF. CDR3 DNA sequence: TGTGCCACCAGTGATCTAGCGGGAGGCATCGATGAGCAGTTCTTC.